This entry lists 20 T cell receptor beta chains sequenced from one sample in a study of CD8 T cells in ankylosing spondylitis. TCRdb recomputed calls from the 5' RACE reads with MiXCR, one row per CDR3 protein. In the table there are about 39,000 distinct CDR3 sequences, 10% of which are singletons. Sequencing was carried out using blood, either unsorted or a sorted T cell fraction (not recorded which). These receptors all stem from a male donor with ankylosing spondylitis or in good health (not recorded which).

This clonotype was seen repeatedly, ten times or more. The V and J genes are TRBV18 and TRBJ2-1; 7 positions match TRBD2. The germline CDR1 and CDR2 sequences are KGHSH and LQKENI. CDR3 length equals 15 residues. After removal of 6 bases from V and 7 bases from J, the junction contained 12 bases not matched to a gene. In DNA form, the CDR3 reads TGTGCCAGCTCCCCCAGGGCTAGCGGAAAGAATGAGCAGTTCTTC. Translated, it gives CASSPRASGKNEQFF.

Ten or more counts support this clonotype. The rearrangement joins TRBV6-5 to TRBJ2-5; D possibly corresponds to TRBD1 (5 bases). Germline CDR1 MNHEY, CDR2 SVGAGI. Trimming left V 2 bases short and J 3 bases short, with 10 bases between. The CDR3 sequence is 14 residues long. The CDR3 nucleotides read TGTGCCAGCAGTTACGGAAGGGGAAAAGAGACCCAGTACTTC. Its translation is CASSYGRGKETQYF.

This clonotype was detected only a few times. This chain joins TRBV19 and TRBJ2-5; maybe TRBD2 (5 bases). Trimming took off 3 bases at V and 2 bases at J, with 16 bases between the two ends. The CDR3 contains 16 residues. Germline V lookup: CDR1 LNHDA, CDR2 SQIVND (reference sequence). DNA for the CDR3: TGTGCCAGTAGTATGCTTATCACCGGGATACAAGAGACCCAGTACTTC. It is translated as CASSMLITGIQETQYF.

This clonotype is labeled as medium-sized. The V call is TRBV7-3, the J call TRBJ2-1; D unresolved. The CDR3 covers 15 residues. Trimming removed 1 base from V and 0 bases from J, with 7 bases in between. Germline V gene sequence: CDR1 SGHTA, CDR2 FQGTGA. The CDR3 spells CASSLSGSSYNEQFF. DNA for the CDR3: TGTGCCAGCAGCTTAAGCGGTAGCTCCTACAATGAGCAGTTCTTC.

This clonotype was recorded at least ten times. This could be a read error, since a much larger clone is one nucleotide away. The chain recombines TRBV12-5 with TRBJ1-5; perhaps TRBD1 as D (5 bases). Germline CDR1 LGHNT, CDR2 FRNRAP. CDR3 length: 16 amino acids. The CDR3 nucleotides are TGTGTTAGTGGTTTGCCGAAGGGGTCGGGCAATCAGCCCCAGCATTTT. Amino acids: CVSGLPKGSGNQPQHF.

This sequence joins TRBV2 and TRBJ2-2; TRBD2 matches 9 bases. V lost 6 bases and J lost 3; bases outside the gene matches: 5. The CDR3 has 15 amino acids. Germline CDR1 SNHLY, CDR2 FYNNEI. The CDR3 loop reads CASRRGRAYTGELFF. CDR3 DNA: TGTGCCAGCAGACGCGGGAGGGCGTACACCGGGGAGCTGTTTTTT.

This clonotype was counted many times. J is TRBJ2-5 and V is TRBV7-3, with D possibly matching TRBD2 (6 bases). The CDR3 totals 14 residues. Trimming took off 0 bases at V and 3 bases at J, with 8 bases between the two ends. CDR1 is SGHTA and CDR2 is FQGTGA in the germline V gene. CDR3 sequence reads: CASSLTPGEETQYF. CDR3 coding DNA: TGTGCCAGCAGCTTAACTCCGGGGGAAGAGACCCAGTACTTC.

This clonotype was seen at least ten times. The gene calls are TRBV7-2 and TRBJ2-5; unclear D gene. V lost 7 bases and J 7 bases, leaving 16 bases between the germline ends. CDR3 length equals 13 residues. Germline V gene sequence: CDR1 SGHTA, CDR2 FQGNSA. As DNA, the CDR3 is TGTGCCAGCACCGGGCAGACCTTGTCGACCCAGTACTTC. This codes for CASTGQTLSTQYF.

This clonotype has a count of ten or more. This rearrangement joins TRBV21-1 to TRBJ1-2; TRBD1 was called by the table and not checked on the DNA. TRBV21-1 is given as a pseudogene. This CDR3 is 16 amino acids long. CDR3 amino acids: CASSKHYRDRDYGYTF. CDR3 nucleotide sequence: TGTGCCAGCAGCAAACATTACAGGGACAGAGACTATGGCTACACCTTC.

This clonotype appeared many times. The V gene is TRBV2, the J gene TRBJ2-7, with 15 nucleotides matching TRBD2. The V gene end was trimmed by 8 bases and the J gene end by 5 bases; junction bases not matched to a gene: 10. The CDR3 extends over 16 amino acids. The germline V gene encodes CDR1 SNHLY and CDR2 FYNNEI. The CDR3 loop is CASGQGLAGGSDEQYF. CDR3 bases: TGTGCCAGCGGCCAGGGACTAGCGGGAGGTAGTGACGAGCAGTACTTC.

This clonotype has ten or more counts. This chain joins TRBV4-1 and TRBJ2-3; 10 nucleotides agree with TRBD2. V trimming: 1 base; J trimming: 1 base; junction bases outside the gene matches: 5. Germline CDR1 is MGHRA and CDR2 is YSYEKL. This CDR3 is built from 17 residues. The CDR3 is CASSQVGGTSGTDTQYF. In DNA form, the CDR3 reads TGCGCCAGCAGCCAAGTTGGCGGGACTAGCGGCACAGATACGCAGTATTTT.

This clonotype has a count of ten or more. The chain joins TRBV12-5 to TRBJ2-2; weak D call: TRBD1 (5 bases). Trimming took off 5 bases at V and 5 bases at J, with 21 bases between the two ends. CDR1 is LGHNT and CDR2 is FRNRAP in the germline V gene. The CDR3 has 17 amino acids. The CDR3 nucleotides are TGTGCTAGTGGTCCCCAGCGACAGACCGCAGAGACCGGGGAGCTGTTTTTT. Translating gives CASGPQRQTAETGELFF. The whole variable domain, remainder taken from reference TRBV12-5 and TRBJ2-2, is DARVTQTPRHKVTEMGQEVTMRCQPILGHNTVFWYRQTMMQGLELLAYFRNRAPLDDSGMPKDRFSAEMPDATLATLKIQPSEPRDSAVYFCASGPQRQTAETGELFFGEGSRLTVL.

This clonotype has a count of ten or more. The chain joins TRBV12-3 or TRBV12-4 to TRBJ2-7; tentative D call: TRBD1 (5 bases). Trimming took 3 bases from V and 5 from J, leaving 20 bases between them. The CDR3 has 16 amino acids. The CDR3 loop reads CASSFRPDGRVHEQYF. The CDR3 DNA sequence: TGTGCCAGCAGTTTTAGGCCGGACGGCAGGGTCCACGAGCAGTACTTC.

This clonotype showed up just a few times. This chain connects TRBV6-5 to TRBJ2-5, with 7 positions matching TRBD2. Germline CDR1 MNHEY, CDR2 SVGAGI. Trimming took 3 bases from V and 2 from J; bases not matched to a gene: 6. The CDR3 is 15 amino acids. In DNA form, the CDR3 reads TGTGCCAGCAGTTATTGGGCTAGCGGACAAGAGACCCAGTACTTC. Encoded protein: CASSYWASGQETQYF.

This clonotype appeared many times. The V call is TRBV5-5, the J call TRBJ1-4, with 9 bases that match TRBD1. From germline, CDR1 is SGHKS and CDR2 YYEKEE (reference sequence). The CDR3 runs 15 residues. Trimming at V came to 2 bases and at J to 7 bases, leaving 6 bases not matched to a gene. The CDR3, as DNA: TGTGCCAGCAGCTTACGGGACAGGGTGGGTGAAAAACTGTTTTTT. Encoded protein: CASSLRDRVGEKLFF.

The V gene is TRBV5-1, the J gene TRBJ1-1; D remains ambiguous. The CDR3 totals 14 residues. Germline V gene data show CDR1 as SGHRS and CDR2 as YFSETQ. Trimming cost V 3 bases and J 0 bases, with 9 bases left between them. This CDR3 is CASSSDGMNTEAFF. The CDR3 DNA reads TGCGCCAGCAGCTCGGACGGAATGAACACTGAAGCTTTCTTT.

This clonotype came up many times. The chain recombines TRBV7-3 with TRBJ2-1, with 11 positions matching TRBD2. Germline-derived CDR1 and CDR2 are SGHTA and FQGTGA. J lost 7 bases, V lost 2 bases, and 16 bases had no gene match. CDR3 length equals 19 residues. CDR3 in DNA: TGTGCCAGCAGCTTAGGATACGGGATCGGGACTAGCGGACGAAATGAGCAGTTCTTC. As protein: CASSLGYGIGTSGRNEQFF. Using reference TRBV7-3 and TRBJ2-1 for the parts outside the CDR3, the full variable domain is GAGVSQTPSNKVTEKGKYVELRCDPISGHTALYWYRQSLGQGPEFLIYFQGTGAADDSGLPNDRFFAVRPEGSVSTLKIQRTERGDSAVYLCASSLGYGIGTSGRNEQFFGPGTRLTVL.

This clonotype was counted ten times or more. The chain employs TRBV5-5 and TRBJ1-2; tentatively, D is TRBD1 (5 bases). Trimming left V 3 bases short and J 8 bases short, with 17 bases between. This CDR3 spans 14 amino acids. Per germline, CDR1 SGHKS and CDR2 YYEKEE (reference sequence). Written as DNA, the CDR3 is TGTGCCAGCAGCTCGGGGGGAACAGGCGCCGGCTACACCTTC. It specifies CASSSGGTGAGYTF. The entire variable domain, with the rest obtained from reference TRBV5-5 and TRBJ1-2, is as follows: DAGVTQSPTHLIKTRGQQVTLRCSPISGHKSVSWYQQVLGQGPQFIFQYYEKEERGRGNFPDRFSARQFPNYSSELNVNALLLGDSALYLCASSSGGTGAGYTFGSGTRLTVV.

This clonotype was picked up many times. Written as DNA, the CDR3 is TGCAGTGCTAGCCCCCTGGGGGGCAGGTTGGAGACCCAGTACTTC. Encoded protein: CSASPLGGRLETQYF. This chain connects TRBV20-1 to TRBJ2-5; perhaps D is TRBD1 or TRBD2 (6 bases each). The germline V gene has CDR1 DFQATT and CDR2 SNEGSKA (reference sequence). The CDR3 is made up of 15 amino acids. The V and J ends lost 3 bases and 5 bases respectively, with 19 bases between them.

This clonotype was seen at least ten times. The V call is TRBV28, the J call TRBJ1-5; 9 bases agree with TRBD1. In germline, CDR1 is MDHEN, CDR2 SYDVKM. The CDR3 is 16 amino acids. Trimming cost V 7 bases and J 7 bases; bases outside gene matches: 14. This chain's CDR3 is CASIRGGGQGNQPQHF. CDR3 coding DNA: TGTGCCAGCATTCGAGGGGGGGGACAGGGTAACCAGCCCCAGCATTTT.